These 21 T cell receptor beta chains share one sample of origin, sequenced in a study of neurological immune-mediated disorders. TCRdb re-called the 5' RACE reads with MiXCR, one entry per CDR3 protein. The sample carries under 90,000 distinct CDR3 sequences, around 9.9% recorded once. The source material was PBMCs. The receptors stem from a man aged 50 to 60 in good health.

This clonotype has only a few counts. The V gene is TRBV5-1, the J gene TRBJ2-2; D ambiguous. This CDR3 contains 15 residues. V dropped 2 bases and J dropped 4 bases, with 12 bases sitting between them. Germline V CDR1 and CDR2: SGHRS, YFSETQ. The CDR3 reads CASSLLDLSTGELFF. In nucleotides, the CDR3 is TGCGCCAGCAGCTTACTTGACCTTTCCACCGGGGAGCTGTTTTTT. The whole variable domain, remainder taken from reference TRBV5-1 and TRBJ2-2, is KAGVTQTPRYLIKTRGQQVTLSCSPISGHRSVSWYQQTPGQGLQFLFEYFSETQRNKGNFPGRFSGRQFSNSRSEMNVSTLELGDSALYLCASSLLDLSTGELFFGEGSRLTVL.

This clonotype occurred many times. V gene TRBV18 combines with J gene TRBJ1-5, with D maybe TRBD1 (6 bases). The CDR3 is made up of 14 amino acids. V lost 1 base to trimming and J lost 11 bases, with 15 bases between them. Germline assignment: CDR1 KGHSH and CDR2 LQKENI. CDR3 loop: CASSPRGAEQSQHF. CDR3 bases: TGTGCCAGCTCACCACGGGGGGCAGAACAGTCCCAGCATTTT.

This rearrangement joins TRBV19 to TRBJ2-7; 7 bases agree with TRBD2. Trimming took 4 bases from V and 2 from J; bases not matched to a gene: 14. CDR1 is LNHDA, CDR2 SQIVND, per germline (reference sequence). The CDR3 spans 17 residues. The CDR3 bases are TGTGCCAGTAGTAATCTGGGGGACTACAGTGTAACCTACGAGCAGTACTTC. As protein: CASSNLGDYSVTYEQYF.

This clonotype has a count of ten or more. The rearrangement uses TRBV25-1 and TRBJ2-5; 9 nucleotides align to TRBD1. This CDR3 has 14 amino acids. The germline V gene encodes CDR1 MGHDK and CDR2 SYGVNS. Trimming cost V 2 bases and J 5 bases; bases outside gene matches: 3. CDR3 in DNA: TGTGCCAGCAGTGAACCCGGACAGGGGGAGACCCAGTACTTC. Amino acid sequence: CASSEPGQGETQYF.

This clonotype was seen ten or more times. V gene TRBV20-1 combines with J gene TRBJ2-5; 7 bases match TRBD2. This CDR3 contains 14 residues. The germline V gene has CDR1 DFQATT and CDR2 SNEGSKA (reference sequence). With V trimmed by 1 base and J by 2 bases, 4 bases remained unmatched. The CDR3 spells CSARAAGAQETQYF. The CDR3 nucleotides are TGCAGTGCTAGAGCGGCGGGAGCTCAAGAGACCCAGTACTTC.

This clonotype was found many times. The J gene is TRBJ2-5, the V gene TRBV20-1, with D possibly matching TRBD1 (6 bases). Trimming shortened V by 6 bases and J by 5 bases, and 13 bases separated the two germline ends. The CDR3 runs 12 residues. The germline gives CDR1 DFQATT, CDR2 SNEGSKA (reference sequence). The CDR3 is CSALGGGETQYF. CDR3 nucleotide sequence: TGCAGTGCACTAGGGGGTGGCGAGACCCAGTACTTC.

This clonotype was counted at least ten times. The CDR3 reads CASSLAPKGTGGDTEAFF. The DNA for the CDR3 is TGCGCCAGCAGCTTGGCCCCCAAGGGTACCGGAGGTGACACTGAAGCTTTCTTT. This chain uses TRBV5-1 with TRBJ1-1; unclear D gene. Germline V lookup: CDR1 SGHRS, CDR2 YFSETQ. This CDR3 has 18 residues. V lost 0 bases, J lost 3 bases, and 21 bases lay in between.

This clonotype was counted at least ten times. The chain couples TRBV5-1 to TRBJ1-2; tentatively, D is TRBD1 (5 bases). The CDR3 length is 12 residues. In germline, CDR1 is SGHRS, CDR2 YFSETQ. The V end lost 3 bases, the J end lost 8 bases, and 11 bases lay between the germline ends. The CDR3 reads CASSSVRTGYTF. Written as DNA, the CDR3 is TGCGCCAGCAGCTCCGTCCGGACAGGCTACACCTTC.

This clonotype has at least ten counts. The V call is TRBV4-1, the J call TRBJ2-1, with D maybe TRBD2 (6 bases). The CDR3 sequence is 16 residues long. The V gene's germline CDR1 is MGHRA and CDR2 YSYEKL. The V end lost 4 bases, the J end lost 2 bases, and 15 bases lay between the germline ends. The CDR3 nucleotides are TGCGCCAGCAGCCGGCGTACGGAGGGAACCTACAATGAGCAGTTCTTC. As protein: CASSRRTEGTYNEQFF.

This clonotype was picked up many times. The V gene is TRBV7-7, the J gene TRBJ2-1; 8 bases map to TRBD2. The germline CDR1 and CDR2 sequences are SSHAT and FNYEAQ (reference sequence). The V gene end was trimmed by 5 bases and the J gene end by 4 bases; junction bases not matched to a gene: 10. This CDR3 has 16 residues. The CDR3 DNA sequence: TGTGCCAGCAGCCTATCCGGACTAGCTGATTACAATGAGCAGTTCTTC. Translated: CASSLSGLADYNEQFF.

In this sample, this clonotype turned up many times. The CDR3 DNA is TGCGCCAGCAGCTCCCGACAGGGGGGACCCTACGAGCAGTACTTC. Translated: CASSSRQGGPYEQYF. The chain has TRBV5-1 and TRBJ2-7; TRBD1 agrees at 9 bases. Germline lookup yields CDR1 SGHRS and CDR2 YFSETQ. With V trimmed by 3 bases and J by 2 bases, 6 bases remained unmatched. This CDR3 spans 15 amino acids.

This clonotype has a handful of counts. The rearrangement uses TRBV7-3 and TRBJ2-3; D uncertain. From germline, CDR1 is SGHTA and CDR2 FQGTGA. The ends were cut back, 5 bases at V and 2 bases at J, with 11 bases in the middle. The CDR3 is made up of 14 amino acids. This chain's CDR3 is CASSPGHDTDTQYF. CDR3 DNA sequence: TGTGCCAGCAGCCCCGGGCACGACACAGATACGCAGTATTTT.

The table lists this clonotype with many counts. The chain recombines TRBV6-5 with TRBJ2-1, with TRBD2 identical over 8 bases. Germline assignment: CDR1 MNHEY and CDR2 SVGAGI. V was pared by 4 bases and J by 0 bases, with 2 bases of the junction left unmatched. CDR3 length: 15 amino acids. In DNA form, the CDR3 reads TGTGCCAGCAGTTCTAGCGGGCCCTCCTACAATGAGCAGTTCTTC. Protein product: CASSSSGPSYNEQFF.

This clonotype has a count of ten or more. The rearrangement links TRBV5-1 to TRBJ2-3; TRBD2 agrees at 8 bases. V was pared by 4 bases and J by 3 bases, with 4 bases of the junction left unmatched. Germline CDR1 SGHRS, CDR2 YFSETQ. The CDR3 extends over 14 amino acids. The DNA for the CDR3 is TGCGCCAGCAGCCCGGGGGGGACAACAGATACGCAGTATTTT. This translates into CASSPGGTTDTQYF.

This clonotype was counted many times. The CDR3, as DNA: TGCGCCAGCAGCTTGGGAGCGGGACCGGGGGGTGAGCAGTTCTTC. This codes for CASSLGAGPGGEQFF. The genes are TRBV5-1 and TRBJ2-1; 7 positions match TRBD2. CDR1 and CDR2 from the germline V gene are SGHRS and YFSETQ. Trimming cost V 0 bases and J 9 bases; bases outside gene matches: 9. CDR3 length: 15 residues.

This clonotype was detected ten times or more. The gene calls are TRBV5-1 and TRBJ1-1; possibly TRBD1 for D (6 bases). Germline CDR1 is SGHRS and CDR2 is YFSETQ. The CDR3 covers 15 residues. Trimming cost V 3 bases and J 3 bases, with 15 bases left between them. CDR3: CASSYGQLPDTEAFF. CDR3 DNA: TGCGCCAGCAGCTACGGACAGTTACCTGACACTGAAGCTTTCTTT.

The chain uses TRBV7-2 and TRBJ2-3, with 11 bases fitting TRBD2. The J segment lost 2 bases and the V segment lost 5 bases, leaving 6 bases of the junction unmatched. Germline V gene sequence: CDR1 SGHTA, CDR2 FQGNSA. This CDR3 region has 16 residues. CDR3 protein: CASSQGLAATTDTQYF. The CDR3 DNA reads TGTGCCAGCAGCCAGGGACTAGCGGCGACCACAGATACGCAGTATTTT.

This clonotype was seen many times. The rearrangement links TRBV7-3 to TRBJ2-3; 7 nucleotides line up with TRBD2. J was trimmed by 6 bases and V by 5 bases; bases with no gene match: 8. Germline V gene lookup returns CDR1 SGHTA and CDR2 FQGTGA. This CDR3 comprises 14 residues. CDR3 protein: CASSQGLVVDTQYF. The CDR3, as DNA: TGTGCCAGCAGCCAAGGACTAGTTGTGGATACGCAGTATTTT. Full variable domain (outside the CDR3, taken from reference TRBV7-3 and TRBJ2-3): GAGVSQTPSNKVTEKGKYVELRCDPISGHTALYWYRQSLGQGPEFLIYFQGTGAADDSGLPNDRFFAVRPEGSVSTLKIQRTERGDSAVYLCASSQGLVVDTQYFGPGTRLTVL.

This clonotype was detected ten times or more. Written as DNA, the CDR3 is TGTGCCAGCAGCTTAGCCTCGGGGGGAGGGGAGACCCAGTACTTC. Protein product: CASSLASGGGETQYF. The chain couples TRBV7-2 to TRBJ2-5, with 7 positions matching TRBD2. The germline V gene has CDR1 SGHTA and CDR2 FQGNSA. This CDR3 spans 15 amino acids. Losses at the gene ends were 0 bases for V and 5 bases for J; bases not matched to a gene: 6.

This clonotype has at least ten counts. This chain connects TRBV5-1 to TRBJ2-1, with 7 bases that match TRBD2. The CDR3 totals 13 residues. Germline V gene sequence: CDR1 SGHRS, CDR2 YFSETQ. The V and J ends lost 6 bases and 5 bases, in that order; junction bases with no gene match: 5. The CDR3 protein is CASTPSGDNEQFF. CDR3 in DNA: TGCGCCAGCACCCCTAGCGGCGACAATGAGCAGTTCTTC.

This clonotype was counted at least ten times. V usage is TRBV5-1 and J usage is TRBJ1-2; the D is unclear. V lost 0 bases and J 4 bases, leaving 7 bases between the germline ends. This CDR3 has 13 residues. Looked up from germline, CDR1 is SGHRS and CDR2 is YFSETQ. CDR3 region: CASSLGGSYGYTF. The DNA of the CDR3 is TGCGCCAGCAGCTTGGGAGGCAGCTATGGCTACACCTTC.